These 5 T cell receptor beta chains were all obtained from the same sample, sequenced in a study of blood T cell repertoires in COVID-19. TCRdb keeps only in-frame clones here, not all; method: immunoSEQ multiplex PCR. This table holds 100,000 to 150,000 clones, 80% to 90% found once. The sequenced sample was peripheral blood. Source of these receptors: a man in his fifties with active or convalescent COVID-19.

The chain links TRBV5-1 to TRBJ1-1; D not certain. Germline values: CDR1 SGHRS, CDR2 YFSETQ. The CDR3 extends over 16 amino acids. V dropped 0 bases and J dropped 1 base, with 13 bases sitting between them. CDR3 region: CASSLGTGIPNTEAFF. The CDR3 bases are TGCGCCAGCAGCTTGGGGACCGGGATCCCGAACACTGAAGCTTTCTTT.

This chain joins TRBV24-1 and TRBJ2-3; TRBD1 matches 8 bases. The CDR3 has 15 residues. Trimming at V came to 4 bases and at J to 1 base, leaving 3 bases not matched to a gene. CDR1 is KGHDR and CDR2 is SFDVKD in the germline V gene. CDR3 sequence: CATSEAGGGTDTQYF. The CDR3 DNA is TGTGCCACCAGTGAGGCAGGGGGCGGCACAGATACGCAGTATTTT.

V gene TRBV9 combines with J gene TRBJ1-1, with 7 bases aligning to TRBD1. V shed 4 bases, J shed 4 bases, and the junction held 7 bases outside the gene matches. Germline lookup yields CDR1 SGDLS and CDR2 YYNGEE. This CDR3 spans 14 amino acids. The CDR3 region is CASSRRQGGTEAFF. The CDR3 nucleotides read TGTGCCAGCAGCCGGCGACAGGGCGGCACTGAAGCTTTCTTT.

The chain is built from TRBV19 and TRBJ2-7; TRBD1 is a possible D gene (6 bases). The germline gives CDR1 LNHDA, CDR2 SQIVND (reference sequence). Trimming left V 5 bases short and J 3 bases short, with 11 bases between. The CDR3 runs to 13 residues. This chain's CDR3 is CASSAGQFYEQYF. Here the CDR3 DNA reads TGTGCCAGTAGTGCCGGACAGTTCTACGAGCAGTACTTC.

The J gene is TRBJ1-6, the V gene TRBV5-1; 7 nucleotides agree with TRBD1. V lost 0 bases and J lost 9; bases outside the gene matches: 3. Germline loops: CDR1 SGHRS, CDR2 YFSETQ. The CDR3 spans 14 residues. CDR3 loop: CASSLGQGFSPLHF. The CDR3, as DNA: TGCGCCAGCAGCTTGGGACAGGGTTTTTCACCCCTCCACTTT. Complete variable domain (other parts from reference TRBV5-1 and TRBJ1-6): KAGVTQTPRYLIKTRGQQVTLSCSPISGHRSVSWYQQTPGQGLQFLFEYFSETQRNKGNFPGRFSGRQFSNSRSEMNVSTLELGDSALYLCASSLGQGFSPLHFGNGTRLTVT.